One and the same sample provided the 29 T cell receptor beta chains below, sequenced in a study of glioma-infiltrating T cells. The iRepertoire nested amplicon-rescue multiplex PCR amplified TCR alpha and beta CDR3s from RNA. MiXCR, applied by TCRdb to the multiplex PCR reads, yields one record per CDR3 protein. The sample consists of roughly 100,000 distinct CDR3 sequences, under 30% of them appearing once. The material sequenced was glioma tissue, nonneoplastic brain tissue, or PBMCs (not recorded which). The source of these receptors is a human donor with low-grade glioma or glioblastoma, undergoing nonglioma brain surgery, or in good health (not recorded which).

This chain joins TRBV12-5 and TRBJ2-3; possible D gene TRBD2, 7 bases. CDR1 is LGHNT and CDR2 is FRNRAP in the germline V gene. The CDR3 covers 17 residues. Between the trimmed V and J ends, which lost 2 bases and 13 bases, there was a span of 28 bases. The CDR3 DNA follows: TGTGCTAGTGGTTTGTCTCCCCCAGGGGACTACACAGATACAAAGTATTTT. This translates into CASGLSPPGDYTDTKYF.

This clonotype showed up many times. A read error may produce the germline difference seen at one junction end. The genes are TRBV10-2 and TRBJ2-5, with D unclear. This CDR3 region has 12 residues. Per germline, CDR1 WSHSY and CDR2 SAAADI. The CDR3 sequence: CASREYQETQYF. DNA for the CDR3: TGCGCCAGCAGGGAGTACCAAGAGACCCAGTACTTC.

This clonotype has only one observation. A much more abundant neighbour one base away suggests this may be a read error. V usage is TRBV7-9 and J usage is TRBJ1-5, with D maybe TRBD1 (6 bases). The germline V and J ends were trimmed by 5 bases and 2 bases, with 13 bases remaining between them. Germline CDR1 is SEHNR and CDR2 is FQNEAQ (reference sequence). The CDR3 runs to 15 residues. CDR3 coding DNA: TGTGCCAGCAGCCTTTCAGGGGAAGGCAATCAGCCCCAGCATTTT. As protein: CASSLSGEGNQPQHF.

Turning to this clonotype: This could be a read error, since a much larger clone is one nucleotide away. The rearrangement joins TRBV6-6 to TRBJ1-1; D is ambiguous. Germline V gives CDR1 MNHNY, CDR2 SVGAGI (reference sequence). CDR3 length: 13 residues. V lost 7 bases and J 0 bases, leaving 9 bases between the germline ends. The DNA of the CDR3 is TGTGCCAGCAAGTGTTCCCTGAACACTGAAGCTTTCTTT. Translation: CASKCSLNTEAFF.

This clonotype was recorded many times. The chain carries TRBV20-1 and TRBJ2-7; D is undetermined. Per the germline V gene, CDR1 is DFQATT and CDR2 is SNEGSKA (reference sequence). This CDR3 contains 12 residues. The ends were cut back, 3 bases at V and 7 bases at J, with 13 bases in the middle. For the CDR3, the DNA is TGCAGTGCTAGCCCATCCCTGGGTGAGCAGTACTTC. This encodes CSASPSLGEQYF.

The chain combines TRBV20-1 with TRBJ1-2, with unresolved D. This CDR3 region has 15 residues. V was trimmed by 3 bases and J by 1 base, leaving 15 bases between them. Germline CDR1 DFQATT, CDR2 SNEGSKA (reference sequence). CDR3 residues: CSASTKPVVNYGYTF. The CDR3 coding sequence is TGCAGTGCTAGTACGAAGCCAGTCGTTAACTATGGCTACACCTTC.

This clonotype was found many times. The chain combines TRBV10-3 with TRBJ2-1; no clear D. The V gene lost 10 bases and the J gene lost 5 bases, with 15 bases spanning the gap. Looked up from germline, CDR1 is ENHRY and CDR2 is SYGVKD. This CDR3 contains 13 residues. The CDR3 DNA is TGTGCCACCGAACTGCATGTTGACAATGAGCAGTTCTTC. This gives the protein CATELHVDNEQFF.

This clonotype was counted ten times or more. The genes are TRBV7-6 and TRBJ2-3; D remains ambiguous. The CDR3 is 17 residues long. In germline, CDR1 is SGHVS, CDR2 FNYEAQ. Trimming took 1 base from V and 3 from J, leaving 17 bases between them. This CDR3 is CASSLESYPYATDTQYF. In nucleotides, the CDR3 is TGTGCCAGCAGCTTAGAGTCCTACCCTTACGCTACAGATACGCAGTATTTT.

In the case of this clonotype: The junction departs from the called germline gene at one end, perhaps through a read error. V usage is TRBV4-3 and J usage is TRBJ2-3, with D uncertain. The germline V gene encodes CDR1 LGHNA and CDR2 YSLEER. CDR3 length: 13 residues. The CDR3 reads CASGQEVGDTQYF. As DNA, the CDR3 is TGCGCCAGCGGCCAAGAGGTCGGAGATACGCAGTATTTT.

This clonotype was observed at least ten times. The rearrangement links TRBV3-1 to TRBJ1-5, with no clear D. Trimming pared 1 base from V and 1 base from J, leaving 2 bases between. CDR3 length: 13 amino acids. Germline CDR1 reads LGHDT; CDR2 reads YNNKEL (reference sequence). The CDR3 region is CASSQASNQPQHF. In nucleotides, the CDR3 is TGTGCCAGCAGCCAAGCGAGCAATCAGCCCCAGCATTTT.

On this clonotype itself: This may be a read error: a much more frequent sequence differs by one nucleotide. The V gene is TRBV6-2 or TRBV6-3, the J gene TRBJ1-2, with D uncertain. CDR1 MNHEY and CDR2 SVGEGT come from the germline V gene. The V end was cut by 0 bases, the J end by 4 bases, with 12 bases between. CDR3 length: 15 residues. The CDR3 bases are TGTGCCAGCAGTTACTCGGCAGCAGCCTTCTATGGCTACACCTTC. Protein sequence: CASSYSAAAFYGYTF.

Concerning this clonotype itself: A clone one base away is much larger, so this may be a read error. The rearrangement uses TRBV6-2 or TRBV6-3 and TRBJ2-1; D perhaps matches TRBD1 (5 bases). V was cut by 6 bases and J by 2 bases, with 14 bases left in between. CDR3 length equals 15 residues. Germline CDR1 reads MNHEY; CDR2 reads SVGEGT. The CDR3 coding sequence is TGTGCCAGCAGGCCCCTTGGGGCTACCTACAATGAGCAGTTCTTC. This codes for CASRPLGATYNEQFF.

This clonotype was observed many times. The chain recombines TRBV7-3 with TRBJ1-1; D not certain. This CDR3 contains 13 residues. Germline lookup yields CDR1 SGHTA and CDR2 FQGTGA. V lost 2 bases, J lost 1 base, and 5 bases lay in between. The CDR3, as DNA: TGTGCCAGCAGCTTACTTGCGAACACTGAAGCTTTCTTT. Protein: CASSLLANTEAFF.

Note on this clonotype: This may be a read error, as it is one base from a much larger clone. The rearrangement uses TRBV18 and TRBJ2-7, with D perhaps TRBD1 or TRBD2 (5 bases each). Germline V gene data show CDR1 as KGHSH and CDR2 as LQKENI. With 8 bases removed from V and 5 bases from J, the gap between germline ends came to 16 bases. The CDR3 is 13 residues long. The CDR3 loop reads CASPEAGSDEQYF. As DNA, the CDR3 is TGTGCCAGCCCAGAGGCAGGGAGTGACGAGCAGTACTTC.

CDR3 in amino acids: CASSATGGETQYF. CDR3 DNA: TGTGCCAGCAGTGCGACAGGGGGGGAGACCCAGTACTTC. The chain recombines TRBV2 with TRBJ2-5; 9 bases are a match to TRBD1. The V and J ends lost 4 bases and 5 bases, in that order; junction bases with no gene match: 2. CDR3 length equals 13 residues. The germline V gene has CDR1 SNHLY and CDR2 FYNNEI.

The CDR3 nucleotides are TGTGCCAGCAGTACGGGACATGCTAACTATGGCTACACCTTC. Protein: CASSTGHANYGYTF. This chain joins TRBV12-3 or TRBV12-4 and TRBJ1-2; D perhaps matches TRBD1 (6 bases). Trimming shortened V by 5 bases and J by 0 bases, and 10 bases separated the two germline ends. This CDR3 is built from 14 residues.

This clonotype was counted many times. This chain uses TRBV7-2 with TRBJ1-1, with D perhaps matching TRBD1 (5 bases). CDR1 and CDR2 from the germline V gene are SGHTA and FQGNSA. The CDR3 sequence is 14 residues long. Deletions cut 1 base from V and 0 bases from J, with 6 bases between. CDR3 nucleotides: TGTGCCAGCAGCTTAGAGGGGTTGAACACTGAAGCTTTCTTT. Translating it yields CASSLEGLNTEAFF.

Many counts were recorded for this clonotype. The J gene is TRBJ2-3, the V gene TRBV7-3; D is unclear. V was trimmed by 2 bases and J by 1 base, leaving 4 bases between them. The CDR3 runs to 13 residues. The V gene's germline CDR1 is SGHTA and CDR2 FQGTGA. The DNA of the CDR3 is TGTGCCAGCAGCTTATACCGCACAGATACGCAGTATTTT. Its translation: CASSLYRTDTQYF.

This clonotype appeared many times. The rearrangement links TRBV7-2 to TRBJ1-1; D not resolved. This CDR3 has 13 amino acids. The V gene lost 3 bases and the J gene lost 4 bases, with 9 bases spanning the gap. Germline CDR1 reads SGHTA; CDR2 reads FQGNSA. CDR3 sequence: CASSFNRGTEAFF. DNA for the CDR3: TGTGCCAGCAGCTTTAACCGGGGCACTGAAGCTTTCTTT.

A remark on this clonotype: A read error is possible here, since a much larger clone lies one base away. This chain connects TRBV20-1 to TRBJ1-5; the D gene is possibly TRBD1 (6 bases). V lost 5 bases and J 1 base, leaving 21 bases between the germline ends. CDR1 and CDR2 from the germline V gene are DFQATT and SNEGSKA (reference sequence). The CDR3 covers 17 residues. This chain's CDR3 is CSAGGTQGGRSNQPQHF. The CDR3 region has the DNA TGCAGTGCTGGGGGGACCCAAGGGGGTAGAAGCAATCAGCCCCAGCATTTT.

The chain recombines TRBV29-1 with TRBJ1-4, with D possibly TRBD1 on 5 matching bases. The CDR3 consists of 14 residues. The V end was cut by 5 bases, the J end by 7 bases, with 17 bases between. Germline assignment: CDR1 SQVTM and CDR2 ANQGSEA. For the CDR3, the DNA is TGCAGCGTTTTTCTCGGGGCCCGCGGTGAAAAACTGTTTTTT. Translating gives CSVFLGARGEKLFF.

This clonotype appeared a few times. The rearrangement joins TRBV5-4 to TRBJ2-3; D is unclear. The germline V and J ends were trimmed by 4 bases and 0 bases, with 9 bases remaining between them. Looked up from germline, CDR1 is SGHNT and CDR2 is YYREEE (reference sequence). The CDR3 extends over 14 amino acids. CDR3 amino acids: CASSQLLSTDTQYF. CDR3 sequence (DNA): TGTGCCAGCAGCCAACTTCTCAGCACAGATACGCAGTATTTT.

This clonotype has just one count. This may stem from a read error, because a much larger clone lies one nucleotide away. The CDR3 is CSPSQGGPNEKFF. The CDR3 DNA reads as TGCAGTCCCTCCCAAGGGGGGCCCAATGAGAAGTTCTTC. V usage is TRBV20-1 and J usage is TRBJ2-1; D may match TRBD1 or TRBD2 (6 bases each). Germline V gene lookup returns CDR1 DFQATT and CDR2 SNEGSKA (reference sequence). This CDR3 comprises 13 residues.

This clonotype was detected a few times. The rearrangement uses TRBV19 and TRBJ2-3; D possibly corresponds to TRBD1 (6 bases). Looked up from germline, CDR1 is LNHDA and CDR2 is SQIVND (reference sequence). The germline V and J ends were trimmed by 4 bases and 0 bases, with 11 bases remaining between them. The CDR3 has 15 residues. CDR3 residues: CASSTQGTSTDTQYF. The CDR3 nucleotides are TGTGCCAGTAGTACACAGGGAACTAGCACAGATACGCAGTATTTT.

This chain uses TRBV5-8 with TRBJ1-1, with a possible D match to TRBD1 (5 bases). The CDR3 has 15 residues. The germline V gene encodes CDR1 SGHTS and CDR2 YDEGEE. V was trimmed by 4 bases and J by 5 bases, leaving 18 bases between them. The CDR3 sequence is CASSVPAGGRTEAFF. The CDR3 bases are TGTGCCAGCAGCGTCCCCGCCGGGGGTAGGACTGAAGCTTTCTTT.

This clonotype was detected ten times or more. The chain is built from TRBV6-1 and TRBJ1-2, with TRBD1 matching over 8 bases. This CDR3 contains 14 residues. The trim removed 5 bases at V and 4 bases at J, leaving 6 bases unmatched. Germline CDR1 and CDR2: MNHNS and SASEGT. The CDR3 nucleotides are TGTGCCAGCAGTCCAGGGGGCACGGGCTATGGCTACACCTTC. This codes for CASSPGGTGYGYTF.

This chain connects TRBV7-2 to TRBJ2-5; possibly TRBD1 or TRBD2 for D (5 bases each). V lost 4 bases and J lost 9, with 15 bases in between. Germline V gene data show CDR1 as SGHTA and CDR2 as FQGNSA. CDR3 length equals 13 residues. CDR3 coding DNA: TGTGCCAGCAGCTATGGCCCGTGGGACGCCCAGTACTTC. Protein product: CASSYGPWDAQYF.

A word on this clonotype: A much larger clone lies one base from this, so it may be a read error. V gene TRBV20-1 combines with J gene TRBJ2-5; TRBD1 or TRBD2 may be the D gene (5 bases each). V was shortened by 1 base and J by 6 bases, with 18 bases between the two germline ends. The CDR3 extends over 15 amino acids. Germline CDR1 reads DFQATT; CDR2 reads SNEGSKA (reference sequence). DNA of the CDR3: TGCAGTGCTAGAGCTGGGGGTCTTCCATGGCAGACCCAGTACTTC. Encoded protein: CSARAGGLPWQTQYF.

This clonotype was observed a handful of times. The J gene is TRBJ2-5, the V gene TRBV7-8; 10 bases are a match to TRBD2. Germline trimming cut 11 bases from V and 3 bases from J; bases unmatched to any gene: 12. CDR1 and CDR2 from the germline V gene are SGHVS and FQNEAQ. The CDR3 covers 15 residues. This chain's CDR3 is CAGSGGAYLKETQYF. DNA for the CDR3: TGTGCCGGGAGCGGGGGGGCGTACTTGAAAGAGACCCAGTACTTC.